The rows below give T cell receptor beta chains drawn from one sample of a study of T cells in localized non-small cell lung cancer. Clones were read by immunoSEQ multiplex PCR, and TCRdb kept only the in-frame ones, dropping some. The sample holds 2,000 or so clones, 30% to 35% seen once. The sample was normal lung tissue next to the tumor, taken before any cancer treatment. These receptors all stem from a male donor aged 60 or over with stage I squamous cell lung carcinoma. Both conserved end residues are part of each CDR3. The D gene is left open where the match is weak. Not all rows give a size; the values are once, few, many and, for expanded clones, a class.

D: .
V: TRBV19
size: .
length: 14
J: TRBJ1-5
CDR3: CASSIIQGEKPQHF
DNA: TGTGCCAGTAGTATAATCCAGGGTGAAAAGCCCCAGCATTTT

D: .
V: TRBV28
size: .
length: 15
J: TRBJ2-1
CDR3: CASSLSPEGGNEQFF
DNA: TGTGCCAGCAGTTTATCCCCGGAGGGTGGGAATGAGCAGTTCTTC

D: TRBD2
V: TRBV6-7
size: few
length: 15
J: TRBJ2-7
CDR3: CASSYQTGTSNEQYF
DNA: TGTGCCAGCAGTTACCAAACCGGGACTAGCAACGAGCAGTACTTC

D: TRBD2
V: TRBV6-8
size: medium-sized
length: 17
J: TRBJ2-3
CDR3: CASRTGLAGPPQVTQYF
DNA: TGTGCCAGCAGAACCGGACTAGCGGGACCCCCCCAGGTGACGCAGTATTTT

D: .
V: TRBV19
size: few
length: 16
J: TRBJ2-5
CDR3: CASKGPHEPLQETQYF
DNA: TGTGCCAGTAAGGGACCCCACGAACCATTACAAGAGACCCAGTACTTC

D: .
V: TRBV6-8
size: medium-sized
length: 13
J: TRBJ1-1
CDR3: CASSYSADTEAFF
DNA: TGTGCCAGCAGTTACAGCGCGGACACTGAAGCTTTCTTT

D: .
V: TRBV11-3
size: medium-sized
length: 14
J: TRBJ2-7
CDR3: CASSLMRGQGEQYF
DNA: TGTGCCAGCAGCTTAATGCGGGGCCAGGGGGAGCAGTACTTC

D: TRBD2
V: TRBV9
size: medium-sized
length: 14
J: TRBJ2-7
CDR3: CASSVGLGGYEQYF
DNA: TGTGCCAGCAGCGTAGGTCTGGGGGGGTACGAGCAGTACTTC

D: .
V: TRBV28
size: .
length: 14
J: TRBJ1-1
CDR3: CASSPLLVALQAFF
DNA: TGTGCCAGCAGTCCCCTATTGGTGGCTTTGCAAGCTTTCTTT

D: .
V: TRBV11-3
size: few
length: 14
J: TRBJ1-2
CDR3: CASNMGPGTYGYTF
DNA: TGTGCCAGCAATATGGGGCCCGGAACCTATGGCTACACCTTC

D: .
V: TRBV11-3
size: few
length: 16
J: TRBJ2-5
CDR3: CASSPGGGQYQETQYF
DNA: TGTGCCAGCAGCCCTGGGGGGGGCCAGTACCAAGAGACCCAGTACTTC

D: TRBD1
V: TRBV2
size: .
length: 17
J: TRBJ2-3
CDR3: CASSPPPKGGNADTQYF
DNA: TGTGCCAGCAGCCCCCCCCCGAAAGGGGGCAACGCAGATACGCAGTATTTT

D: TRBD1
V: TRBV15
size: .
length: 14
J: TRBJ1-1
CDR3: CATSRVQGAREAFF
DNA: TGTGCCACCAGCAGGGTACAGGGGGCGCGGGAAGCTTTCTTT

D: .
V: TRBV18
size: .
length: 16
J: TRBJ1-2
CDR3: CASSPQDSYSLSGYTF
DNA: TGTGCCAGCTCACCGCAGGACAGCTACTCCCTTAGTGGCTACACCTTC

D: .
V: TRBV30
size: .
length: 11
J: TRBJ2-7
CDR3: CAWSNQYEQYF
DNA: TGTGCCTGGAGTAACCAATACGAGCAGTACTTC

D: .
V: TRBV6-8
size: medium-sized
length: 14
J: TRBJ1-4
CDR3: CAITRAARREKLFF
DNA: TGTGCCATCACCCGGGCCGCCAGACGGGAAAAACTGTTTTTT

D: TRBD2
V: TRBV28
size: once
length: 15
J: TRBJ2-7
CDR3: CASSSERGRSYEQYF
DNA: TGTGCCAGCAGTTCAGAGCGGGGCCGCTCCTACGAGCAGTACTTC

D: .
V: TRBV29-1
size: few
length: 12
J: TRBJ2-5
CDR3: CSVEVNQETQYF
DNA: TGCAGCGTTGAAGTTAACCAAGAGACCCAGTACTTC

D: TRBD2
V: TRBV12-5
size: .
length: 17
J: TRBJ2-1
CDR3: CASGLATGTSVGNEQFF
DNA: TGTGCTAGTGGTTTGGCCACCGGGACTAGCGTGGGCAATGAGCAGTTCTTC

D: .
V: TRBV11-3
size: medium-sized
length: 14
J: TRBJ2-1
CDR3: CASSLTGEGNEQFF
DNA: TGTGCCAGCAGCTTGACGGGAGAGGGTAATGAGCAGTTCTTC

D: .
V: TRBV9
size: .
length: 17
J: TRBJ2-1
CDR3: CASSVEDRVTQYNEQFF
DNA: TGTGCCAGCAGCGTAGAAGATAGAGTCACCCAATACAATGAGCAGTTCTTC

D: TRBD2
V: TRBV30
size: .
length: 14
J: TRBJ2-2
CDR3: CAWLLGGGTGELFF
DNA: TGTGCCTGGCTCCTAGGCGGGGGTACCGGGGAGCTGTTTTTT

D: .
V: TRBV6-8
size: few
length: 16
J: TRBJ2-1
CDR3: CASSYSGRLLYNEQFF
DNA: TGTGCCAGCAGTTACTCGGGCCGATTGCTATACAATGAGCAGTTCTTC